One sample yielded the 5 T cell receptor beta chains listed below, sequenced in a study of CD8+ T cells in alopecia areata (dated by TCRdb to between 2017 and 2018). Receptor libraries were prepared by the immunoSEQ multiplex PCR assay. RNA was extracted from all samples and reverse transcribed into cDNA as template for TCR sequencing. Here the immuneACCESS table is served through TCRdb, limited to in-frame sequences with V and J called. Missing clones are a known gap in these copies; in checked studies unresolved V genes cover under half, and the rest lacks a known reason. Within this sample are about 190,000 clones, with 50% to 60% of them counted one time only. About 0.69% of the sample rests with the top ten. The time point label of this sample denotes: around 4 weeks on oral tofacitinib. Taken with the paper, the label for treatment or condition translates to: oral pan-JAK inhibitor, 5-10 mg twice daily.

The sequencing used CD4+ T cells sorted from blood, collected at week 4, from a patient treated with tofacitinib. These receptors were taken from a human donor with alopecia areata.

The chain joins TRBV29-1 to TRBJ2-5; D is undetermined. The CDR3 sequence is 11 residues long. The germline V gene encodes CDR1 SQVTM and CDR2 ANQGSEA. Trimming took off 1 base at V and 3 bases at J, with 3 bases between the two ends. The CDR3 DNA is TGCAGCGTTGAAGGGAAAGAGACCCAGTACTTC. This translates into CSVEGKETQYF.

CDR3 DNA: TGTGCCAGTGCCCGTGAGATCAATGAGCAGTTCTTC. Its protein is CASAREINEQFF. V and J are TRBV19 and TRBJ2-1, with unresolved D. Per the germline V gene, CDR1 is LNHDA and CDR2 is SQIVND (reference sequence). Trimming shortened V by 8 bases and J by 6 bases, and 11 bases separated the two germline ends. The CDR3 has 12 amino acids.

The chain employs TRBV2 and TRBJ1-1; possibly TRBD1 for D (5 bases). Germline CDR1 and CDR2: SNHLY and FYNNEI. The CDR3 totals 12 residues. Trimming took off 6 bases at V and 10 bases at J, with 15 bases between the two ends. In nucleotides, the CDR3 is TGTGCCAGCAGGCCACGGGGGAACCTAGCTTTCTTT. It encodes CASRPRGNLAFF.

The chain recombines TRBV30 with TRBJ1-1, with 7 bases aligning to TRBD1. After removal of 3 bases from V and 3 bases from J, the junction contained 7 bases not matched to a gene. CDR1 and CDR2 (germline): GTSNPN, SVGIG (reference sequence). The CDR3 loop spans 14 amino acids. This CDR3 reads CAWRLPGQHTEAFF. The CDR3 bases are TGTGCCTGGAGACTCCCGGGACAGCACACTGAAGCTTTCTTT.

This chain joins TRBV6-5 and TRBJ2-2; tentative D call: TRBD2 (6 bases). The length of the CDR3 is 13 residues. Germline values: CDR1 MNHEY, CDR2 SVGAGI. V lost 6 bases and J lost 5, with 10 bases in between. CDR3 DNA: TGTGCCAGCAGCCCCGGGAGTACCGGGGAGCTGTTTTTT. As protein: CASSPGSTGELFF.